This is a list of T cell receptor beta chains from one sample in a study of T cell responses to AZD1222 COVID-19 vaccine. Assay: immunoSEQ multiplex PCR; the TCRdb copy retains only in-frame clones and omits some. The sample has about 160,000 clones, more than 70% seen once. The sequences come from peripheral blood, collected on day 0 of AZD1222 vaccination. The receptor source for this set is an adult in good health. Both conserved end residues are part of each CDR3. Each record gives: J gene, D gene, CDR3 length, V gene, clone size, CDR3 DNA, CDR3 protein. A D gene is named only where the DNA matches it firmly. Expanded clones get a size class; other rows say once, few or many, or leave the size out.

TRBJ2-3 | . | 14 | TRBV2 | . | TGTGCCAGCATGGGAATGGGAATCACAGATACGCAGTATTTT | CASMGMGITDTQYF
TRBJ2-5 | . | 12 | TRBV28 | . | TGTGCCAGCAGGGGGACGCAAGAGACCCAGTACTTC | CASRGTQETQYF
TRBJ1-2 | . | 12 | TRBV5-1 | . | TGCGCCAGCAGCGGGGGCCTAAATCTCTACACCTTC | CASSGGLNLYTF
TRBJ1-2 | . | 14 | TRBV18 | . | TGTGCCAGCTCACGGGACACTACTAACTATGGCTACACCTTC | CASSRDTTNYGYTF
TRBJ2-1 | TRBD2 | 18 | TRBV5-1 | . | TGCGCCAGCAGCTTATTTCCCAGGGCTAGCGGGGGGTACAATGAGCAGTTCTTC | CASSLFPRASGGYNEQFF
TRBJ2-7 | . | 13 | TRBV6-5 | . | TGTGCCAGCAGTTACTTTTCCACCTACGAGCAGTACTTC | CASSYFSTYEQYF
TRBJ2-1 | TRBD2 | 15 | TRBV7-2 | . | TGTGCCAGCAGCTTAGGCCTAGCGGGAGGGAATGAGCAGTTCTTC | CASSLGLAGGNEQFF
TRBJ2-4 | . | 15 | TRBV5-8 | . | TGTGCCAGCAGCCTGGGGGGAGTAGCCAAAAACATTCAGTACTTC | CASSLGGVAKNIQYF
TRBJ1-5 | . | 15 | TRBV6-5 | . | TGTGCCAGCACCTTGACGGGGAATAGCAATCAGCCCCAGCATTTT | CASTLTGNSNQPQHF
TRBJ1-5 | . | 13 | TRBV28 | . | TGTGCCAGCAGTTTAGGTTTCCAACGGGCCCAGCATTTT | CASSLGFQRAQHF
TRBJ1-3 | . | 13 | TRBV12-3/TRBV12-4 | once | TGTGCCAGCAGGTCCCTCGCAGGGAACACCATATATTTT | CASRSLAGNTIYF
TRBJ2-7 | . | 13 | TRBV6-5 | . | TGTGCCAGCAGGGGGACACCCGATTACGAGCAGTACTTC | CASRGTPDYEQYF
TRBJ2-1 | . | 14 | TRBV11-1 | . | TGTGCCAAAAATGGACCGCCTAGACACAATGAGCAGTTCTTC | CAKNGPPRHNEQFF
TRBJ1-3 | . | 13 | TRBV9 | . | TGTGCCAGCAGCGTAGCCCCCTTTACCCCCATATATTTT | CASSVAPFTPIYF
TRBJ2-6 | . | 17 | TRBV13 | . | TGTGCCAGCAGCTCAGTACAGGGCGTGTCTGGGGCCAACGTCCTGACTTTC | CASSSVQGVSGANVLTF
TRBJ2-5 | TRBD2 | 18 | TRBV5-4 | once | TGTGCCAGCAGCTTGGGCGGAATTGGACTAGCGGGGGAAGAGACCCAGTACTTC | CASSLGGIGLAGEETQYF
TRBJ2-1 | TRBD2 | 15 | TRBV19 | . | TGTGCCAGTAGTATTGGGACTAGCGGGAGTAATGAGCAGTTCTTC | CASSIGTSGSNEQFF
TRBJ1-6 | . | 14 | TRBV6-5 | . | TGTGCCAGCAGCCGCACACAGGGTTTGGCACCCCTCCACTTT | CASSRTQGLAPLHF
TRBJ1-2 | TRBD1 | 13 | TRBV28 | . | TGTGCCAGCAGGGGACAGTCCAAGGGGGGCTACACCTTC | CASRGQSKGGYTF
TRBJ2-5 | . | 11 | TRBV30 | . | TGTGCCTGGAGTGTACGGGAGACCCAGTACTTC | CAWSVRETQYF
TRBJ1-2 | . | 13 | TRBV12-3/TRBV12-4 | . | TGTGCCAGCAGTCCGGGTGGTGTCTATGGCTACACCTTC | CASSPGGVYGYTF
TRBJ2-3 | . | 13 | TRBV6-5 | . | TGTGCCAGCAGGCAGCAGGGAACAGATACGCAGTATTTT | CASRQQGTDTQYF
TRBJ1-2 | TRBD1 | 12 | TRBV15 | once | TGTGCCACCAGCTCTCAGGGGGCCGGCTACACCTTC | CATSSQGAGYTF
TRBJ1-5 | . | 13 | TRBV12-5 | . | TGTGCTAGTGGACACCTTAGCAATCAGCCCCAGCATTTT | CASGHLSNQPQHF
TRBJ1-1 | . | 14 | TRBV9 | . | TGTGCCAGCAGCGTAGGAGGGTCGGACACTGAAGCTTTCTTT | CASSVGGSDTEAFF
TRBJ1-1 | . | 14 | TRBV30 | . | TGTGCCTGGAGTGTAGTTGGTTCGGACACTGAAGCTTTCTTT | CAWSVVGSDTEAFF
TRBJ2-1 | . | 16 | TRBV27 | . | TGTGCCAGCAGTTTAGCGGGACCCACTCCTTACAATGAGCAGTTCTTC | CASSLAGPTPYNEQFF
TRBJ1-4 | . | 18 | TRBV18 | . | TGTGCCAGCTCACCATTTTCGGCAGGACCAGCAACTAATGAAAAACTGTTTTTT | CASSPFSAGPATNEKLFF
TRBJ2-3 | . | 15 | TRBV11-3 | . | TGTGCCAGCAGCTTAGCCGGGAGTGGTGCAGATACGCAGTATTTT | CASSLAGSGADTQYF
TRBJ2-1 | TRBD1 | 13 | TRBV24-1 | . | TGTGCCACCTCGCAGGGGGCCCATTGGGAGCAGTTCTTC | CATSQGAHWEQFF
TRBJ1-1 | . | 14 | TRBV30 | . | TGTGCCTGGAGTGTTGGCAGATTGAACACTGAAGCTTTCTTT | CAWSVGRLNTEAFF
TRBJ2-1 | TRBD2 | 16 | TRBV7-7 | . | TGTGCCAGCAGCTTGAGTAGCGGGAGGTCCTACAATGAGCAGTTCTTC | CASSLSSGRSYNEQFF
TRBJ2-1 | TRBD2 | 18 | TRBV19 | . | TGTGCCAGTAGTATAGTAATGGGCGGACTAGCGGGAGGCTATGAGCAGTTCTTC | CASSIVMGGLAGGYEQFF
TRBJ1-2 | . | 13 | TRBV29-1 | . | TGCAGCGTTTCCCGGGACCCGGCCTATGGCTACACCTTC | CSVSRDPAYGYTF
TRBJ1-1 | TRBD1 | 15 | TRBV7-8 | . | TGTGCCAGCAGCGCGCCGACAGGGCTAAACACTGAAGCTTTCTTT | CASSAPTGLNTEAFF
TRBJ1-2 | . | 14 | TRBV5-1 | . | TGCGCCAGCAGCTTGGCCGCAGGGGACTATGGCTACACCTTC | CASSLAAGDYGYTF
TRBJ1-1 | . | 12 | TRBV9 | few | TGTGCCAGCAGTAGTCGGAACACTGAAGCTTTCTTT | CASSSRNTEAFF